A selection of T cell receptor beta chains follows, all from one sample in a study of blood T cell repertoires in COVID-19. Clones were read by immunoSEQ multiplex PCR, and TCRdb kept only the in-frame ones, dropping some. The repertoire holds 200,000 to 250,000 clones, 80% to 90% seen once, with around 3.7% in the top ten. The sequenced sample consisted of PBMCs or T cells enriched from blood (not recorded which). The source is a woman under 40 who had been exposed to COVID-19. Both conserved end residues are part of each CDR3. Fields, in order: J gene, D gene, clone size, V gene, CDR3 DNA, CDR3 protein. The D gene is left open where the match is weak. Some rows mark clone size as missing; the rest say once, few, many or name a class of expanded clone.

j_call: TRBJ2-7
d_call: NA
clone_size: NA
v_call: TRBV6-6
cdr3_nt: TGTGCCAGCAGTTACGGGGGGTTGGTGCAGTACTTC
cdr3_aa: CASSYGGLVQYF

j_call: TRBJ2-5
d_call: NA
clone_size: once
v_call: TRBV5-1
cdr3_nt: TGCGCCAGCAGCTTTCGCGGACAGCAAGAGACCCAGTACTTC
cdr3_aa: CASSFRGQQETQYF

j_call: TRBJ2-3
d_call: NA
clone_size: NA
v_call: TRBV30
cdr3_nt: TGTGCCTGGAGTACTAAACACGGCACAGATACGCAGTATTTT
cdr3_aa: CAWSTKHGTDTQYF

j_call: TRBJ2-5
d_call: TRBD2
clone_size: NA
v_call: TRBV3-1/TRBV3-2
cdr3_nt: TGTGCCAGCAGCCCGTGGACTAGCGGAGGGATCCAAGAGACCCAGTACTTC
cdr3_aa: CASSPWTSGGIQETQYF

j_call: TRBJ2-7
d_call: TRBD2
clone_size: NA
v_call: TRBV18
cdr3_nt: TGTGCCAGCTCACCCCCTTTTGCGGGAGGAATCGGTTCCTACGAGCAGTACTTC
cdr3_aa: CASSPPFAGGIGSYEQYF

j_call: TRBJ1-1
d_call: NA
clone_size: once
v_call: TRBV28
cdr3_nt: TGTGCCAGCAGTAATCAGGGTTGGGGCGCTTTCTTT
cdr3_aa: CASSNQGWGAFF

j_call: TRBJ1-2
d_call: NA
clone_size: NA
v_call: TRBV12-3/TRBV12-4
cdr3_nt: TGTGCCAGCAGTTTAGGTCTTAACTATGGCTACACCTTC
cdr3_aa: CASSLGLNYGYTF

j_call: TRBJ1-1
d_call: NA
clone_size: NA
v_call: TRBV5-1
cdr3_nt: TGCGCCAGCAGTTACGCCGGGTTAAACACTGAAGCTTTCTTT
cdr3_aa: CASSYAGLNTEAFF

j_call: TRBJ1-6
d_call: NA
clone_size: NA
v_call: TRBV10-3
cdr3_nt: TGTGCCATCAGAGGGGACTCTTCGACTTCACCCCTCCACTTT
cdr3_aa: CAIRGDSSTSPLHF

j_call: TRBJ1-4
d_call: NA
clone_size: NA
v_call: TRBV7-9
cdr3_nt: TGTGCCAGCAGCTTAGTTCGGCGGGGCGGGGAAAAACTGTTTTTT
cdr3_aa: CASSLVRRGGEKLFF

j_call: TRBJ1-1
d_call: NA
clone_size: NA
v_call: TRBV5-5
cdr3_nt: TGTGCCAGCAGCTTGGTACAGGGGAACACTGAAGCTTTCTTT
cdr3_aa: CASSLVQGNTEAFF

j_call: TRBJ2-3
d_call: TRBD1
clone_size: NA
v_call: TRBV5-4
cdr3_nt: TGTGCCAGCAGCTTTAGACAGGGGGGCACAGATACGCAGTATTTT
cdr3_aa: CASSFRQGGTDTQYF

j_call: TRBJ2-7
d_call: TRBD1
clone_size: NA
v_call: TRBV10-3
cdr3_nt: TGTGCCATCAGTGAAACCGGGACAGGGGCGGTAGATGACTTC
cdr3_aa: CAISETGTGAVDDF

j_call: TRBJ2-2
d_call: NA
clone_size: NA
v_call: TRBV6-5
cdr3_nt: TGTGCCAGCAGTTACTCGGAGGGGTCCGGGGAGCTGTTTTTT
cdr3_aa: CASSYSEGSGELFF

j_call: TRBJ1-5
d_call: NA
clone_size: NA
v_call: TRBV5-6
cdr3_nt: TGTGCCAGCAGCTTGGCCGGTAGCAATCAGCCCCAGCATTTT
cdr3_aa: CASSLAGSNQPQHF

j_call: TRBJ1-6
d_call: NA
clone_size: NA
v_call: TRBV30
cdr3_nt: TGTGCCTGGAGTGGGACAGCTAATTCACCCCTCCACTTT
cdr3_aa: CAWSGTANSPLHF

j_call: TRBJ2-1
d_call: TRBD2
clone_size: few
v_call: TRBV5-1
cdr3_nt: TGCGCCAGCAGCTTAGGGACTAGCGGGACGGCGGCGAATGAGCAGTTCTTC
cdr3_aa: CASSLGTSGTAANEQFF

j_call: TRBJ2-7
d_call: NA
clone_size: NA
v_call: TRBV9
cdr3_nt: TGTGCCAGCAGCGTAGATGGCTTATTCTCCTACGAGCAGTACTTC
cdr3_aa: CASSVDGLFSYEQYF

j_call: TRBJ1-3
d_call: NA
clone_size: NA
v_call: TRBV5-5
cdr3_nt: TGTGCCAGCAGCTTGGCCCCCACGACTTCTGGAAACACCATATATTTT
cdr3_aa: CASSLAPTTSGNTIYF

j_call: TRBJ1-1
d_call: NA
clone_size: NA
v_call: TRBV7-7
cdr3_nt: TGTGCCAGCAGTCCCTTAGAGATCACTGAAGCTTTCTTT
cdr3_aa: CASSPLEITEAFF

j_call: TRBJ2-2
d_call: NA
clone_size: NA
v_call: TRBV4-1
cdr3_nt: TGCGCCAGCAGCCATTTTGGAGGGGCGGCCGGGGAGCTGTTTTTT
cdr3_aa: CASSHFGGAAGELFF

j_call: TRBJ1-2
d_call: TRBD1
clone_size: NA
v_call: TRBV6-4
cdr3_nt: TGTGCCAGAGACCGGGACAGGGATCAGGATGGCTACACCTTC
cdr3_aa: CARDRDRDQDGYTF

j_call: TRBJ2-7
d_call: NA
clone_size: NA
v_call: TRBV6-5
cdr3_nt: TGTGCCAGCAGACCCAGGCCAGAGGGAGGCTACGAGCAGTACTTC
cdr3_aa: CASRPRPEGGYEQYF

j_call: TRBJ2-3
d_call: NA
clone_size: NA
v_call: TRBV19
cdr3_nt: TGTGCCAGTAGTAAGTGGGCGAGCACAGATACGCAGTATTTT
cdr3_aa: CASSKWASTDTQYF

j_call: TRBJ1-5
d_call: TRBD1
clone_size: NA
v_call: TRBV27
cdr3_nt: TGTGCCAGCAGTTTATCACTCCCTGAGAGACAGGGTAGACAGCCCCAGCATTTT
cdr3_aa: CASSLSLPERQGRQPQHF

j_call: TRBJ2-6
d_call: TRBD1
clone_size: NA
v_call: TRBV5-1
cdr3_nt: TGCGCCAGCAGCCCGGCGCAGGGGGCTGCGCCTGGGGCCAACGTCCTGACTTTC
cdr3_aa: CASSPAQGAAPGANVLTF

j_call: TRBJ2-5
d_call: TRBD2
clone_size: once
v_call: TRBV5-6
cdr3_nt: TGTGCCAGCAGCTTGGGACTAGCGGGAGGACGGGAGACCCAGTACTTC
cdr3_aa: CASSLGLAGGRETQYF

j_call: TRBJ2-7
d_call: TRBD2
clone_size: NA
v_call: TRBV11-2
cdr3_nt: TGTGCCAGCAGCTCCTTGACTAGCGGGGAAGCCTACGAGCAGTACTTC
cdr3_aa: CASSSLTSGEAYEQYF

j_call: TRBJ2-2
d_call: TRBD2
clone_size: once
v_call: TRBV4-1
cdr3_nt: TGCGCCAGCAGCCAACCCTCTAGCGGGAAGTGGGAGCTGTTTTTT
cdr3_aa: CASSQPSSGKWELFF

j_call: TRBJ1-1
d_call: TRBD1
clone_size: NA
v_call: TRBV5-1
cdr3_nt: TGCGCCAGCAGCCGGCGGACAGGGTCGTTGACTGAAGCTTTCTTT
cdr3_aa: CASSRRTGSLTEAFF

j_call: TRBJ1-1
d_call: TRBD1
clone_size: NA
v_call: TRBV12-3/TRBV12-4
cdr3_nt: TGTGCCAGCACACAGGGGCTTTCCACTGAAGCTTTCTTT
cdr3_aa: CASTQGLSTEAFF

j_call: TRBJ1-5
d_call: TRBD1
clone_size: NA
v_call: TRBV4-1
cdr3_nt: TGCGCCAGCAGCACAGGGACAGGGATTCAGCCCCAGCATTTT
cdr3_aa: CASSTGTGIQPQHF

j_call: TRBJ1-4
d_call: NA
clone_size: NA
v_call: TRBV5-4
cdr3_nt: TGTGCCAGCAGTTCAGGGCCCGCTAATGAAAAACTGTTTTTT
cdr3_aa: CASSSGPANEKLFF

j_call: TRBJ2-3
d_call: TRBD2
clone_size: NA
v_call: TRBV2
cdr3_nt: TGTGCCAGCGGGCTGACTAGCGGGAACGAAGATACGCAGTATTTT
cdr3_aa: CASGLTSGNEDTQYF

j_call: TRBJ2-2
d_call: NA
clone_size: NA
v_call: TRBV4-1
cdr3_nt: TGCGCCAGCAGCCGAAGCGCGATTTTGAACACCGGGGAGCTGTTTTTT
cdr3_aa: CASSRSAILNTGELFF

j_call: TRBJ2-7
d_call: NA
clone_size: NA
v_call: TRBV6-5
cdr3_nt: TGTGCCAGCAGCCCGGGGGGCAAAACCTACGAGCAGTACTTC
cdr3_aa: CASSPGGKTYEQYF

j_call: TRBJ2-1
d_call: TRBD2
clone_size: NA
v_call: TRBV5-1
cdr3_nt: TGCGCCAGCAGAGACCTTTCGGGAGGGGAAAATGAGCAGTTCTTC
cdr3_aa: CASRDLSGGENEQFF

j_call: TRBJ2-5
d_call: TRBD1
clone_size: NA
v_call: TRBV4-1
cdr3_nt: TGCGCCAGCAGCCAAGGACAGGGCAGGACTGGAGAGACCCAGTACTTC
cdr3_aa: CASSQGQGRTGETQYF

j_call: TRBJ1-4
d_call: TRBD1
clone_size: NA
v_call: TRBV5-1
cdr3_nt: TGCGCCAGCAGCTTAGGACAGGGACTATCGGGAGAAAAACTGTTTTTT
cdr3_aa: CASSLGQGLSGEKLFF

j_call: TRBJ1-6
d_call: NA
clone_size: NA
v_call: TRBV6-5
cdr3_nt: TGTGCCAGCAGTTACTCGTCCCAGGGTTCACCCCTCCACTTT
cdr3_aa: CASSYSSQGSPLHF